The clone carrying this T cell receptor (beta chain) was seen just once. The antigen remains unidentified. The data belong to a study of cytomegalovirus exposure and HLA in healthy donors. Study-wide findings and caveats: In an earlier analysis, about 87% or about 30%: the productive usage of most TCR beta V segments. It was 160 or so TCR beta chains that were listed as cytomegalovirus-associated.

The CDR3 runs 14 residues. In germline, CDR1 is SGHRS, CDR2 YFSETQ. V gave up 0 bases and J gave up 7 bases; unmatched junction bases: 6. Vbeta (60) and Jbeta (13) primers were used in the PCR. Libraries were prepared by immunoSEQ multiplex PCR; TCRdb keeps only in-frame clonotypes and omits some of them. In the table there are roughly 160,000 clones, roughly 80% of which are singletons. Material: PBMCs. This TCR came from a male donor in good health and CMV-seronegative. The V call is TRBV5-1, the J call TRBJ2-5, with 7 bases identical to TRBD2. The CDR3 loop reads CASSLALREGTQYF. CDR3 in DNA: TGCGCCAGCAGCTTGGCTCTCAGGGAGGGGACCCAGTACTTC.